This T cell receptor beta chain was documented in a study of T cells in Graves' hyperthyroidism and ophthalmopathy. The sample holds a few counts of this clonotype. CDR1 and CDR2 from the germline V gene are SGHRS and YFSETQ. With 3 bases removed from V and 1 base from J, the gap between germline ends came to 14 bases. This CDR3 is built from 15 residues. Researchers amplified the TCR beta CDR3 regions from RNA transcripts. First-round RT-PCR with HTBI primers amplified the TCR CDR3 region. MiXCR, applied by TCRdb to the multiplex PCR reads, yields one record per CDR3 protein. This table holds more than 300,000 distinct CDR3 sequences, approximately 18% found once. Patients were excluded for uncontrolled infection, other autoimmune disease, pregnancy or lactation.

V gene TRBV5-1 combines with J gene TRBJ2-7; D may be TRBD1 (6 bases). Sequenced material: blood. The receptor was derived from a woman in her 30s with Graves' hyperthyroidism that later progressed to Graves' ophthalmopathy. The CDR3 coding sequence is TGCGCCAGCAGCTACACTTTGGACAGATCCTACGAGCAGTACTTC. Residues: CASSYTLDRSYEQYF.